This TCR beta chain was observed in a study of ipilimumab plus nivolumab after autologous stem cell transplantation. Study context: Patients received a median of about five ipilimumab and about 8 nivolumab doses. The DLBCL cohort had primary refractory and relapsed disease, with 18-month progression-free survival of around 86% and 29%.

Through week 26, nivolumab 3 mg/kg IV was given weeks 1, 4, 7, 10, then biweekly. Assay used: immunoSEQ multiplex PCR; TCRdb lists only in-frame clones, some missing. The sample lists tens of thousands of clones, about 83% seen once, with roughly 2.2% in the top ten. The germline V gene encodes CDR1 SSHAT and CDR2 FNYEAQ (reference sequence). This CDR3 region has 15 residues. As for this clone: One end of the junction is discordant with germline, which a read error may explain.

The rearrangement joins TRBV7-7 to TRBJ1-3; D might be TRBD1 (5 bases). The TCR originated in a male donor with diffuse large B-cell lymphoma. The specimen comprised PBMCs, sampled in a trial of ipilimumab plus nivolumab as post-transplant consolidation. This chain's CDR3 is CASSLAGGAGNTIYF. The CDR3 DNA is TGTGCTAGCAGCTTAGCCGGGGGGGCTGGAAACACCATATATTTT.